The clone carrying this T cell receptor beta chain was recorded once. What it binds is unknown. Profiled with immunoSEQ multiplex PCR; TCRdb holds only in-frame clones, not every one. The sample includes about 13,000 clones, roughly 86% of them seen just once. This CDR3 has 11 residues. CDR1 DFQATT and CDR2 SNEGSKA come from the germline V gene (reference sequence). The V and J ends lost 1 base and 9 bases respectively, with 8 bases between them. This sample is drawn from a study of graft-versus-host responses after intestinal transplantation. Study conclusions and caveats: Early post-transplant HvG declines tracked with peak circulating GvH clone levels.

This TCR was recovered from a human patient who received an intestinal transplant, so some T cells may come from the graft donor. The chain uses TRBV20-1 and TRBJ2-3; D remains unclear. The sequencing here drew on PBMCs, taken after intestinal transplantation. CDR3 region: CSARAPSTQYF. CDR3 nucleotide sequence: TGCAGTGCTAGAGCCCCGTCGACGCAGTATTTT.